This passage covers 20 T cell receptor beta chains from one sample sequenced in a study of T cells in localized non-small cell lung cancer. Sequenced by immunoSEQ multiplex PCR; TCRdb stores in-frame clones only, minus some. In the table there are tens of thousands of clones, approximately 90% of which are singletons. The starting material was peripheral blood, obtained before any cancer treatment. These TCRs come from a female donor older than 55 with stage I lung adenocarcinoma.

The V and J genes are TRBV5-8 and TRBJ1-1; TRBD1 is a possible D gene (5 bases). CDR1 is SGHTS, CDR2 YDEGEE, per germline. There are 13 residues in the CDR3. V shed 0 bases and J shed 10 bases, with 13 bases lying between them. Here the CDR3 DNA reads TGTGCCAGCAGCTTGGCCTCGGGGGTCGGAGCTTTCTTT. The encoded protein is CASSLASGVGAFF.

The chain employs TRBV18 and TRBJ2-7; D may be TRBD1 (6 bases). Per the germline V gene, CDR1 is KGHSH and CDR2 is LQKENI. Deletions cut 2 bases from V and 3 bases from J, with 14 bases between. The CDR3 runs to 15 residues. CDR3 in DNA: TGTGCCAGCTCACCATCCCGGACAGCTAACTACGAGCAGTACTTC. Its protein product is CASSPSRTANYEQYF.

This clone was observed a single time. The V call is TRBV5-6, the J call TRBJ2-1; D possibly corresponds to TRBD2 (5 bases). The CDR3 totals 15 residues. V lost 0 bases, J lost 9 bases, and 16 bases lay in between. Germline loops: CDR1 SGHDT, CDR2 YYEEEE. This CDR3 is CASSLGPLGRGEQFF. CDR3 in DNA: TGTGCCAGCAGCTTGGGCCCCCTGGGCCGGGGTGAGCAGTTCTTC.

The chain joins TRBV7-8 to TRBJ1-5; D ambiguous. Germline V gene lookup returns CDR1 SGHVS and CDR2 FQNEAQ. Trimming took 7 bases from V and 5 from J, leaving 24 bases between them. This CDR3 has 17 amino acids. Here the CDR3 DNA reads TGTGCCAGCACCCCCACCGGTCGAACGGGTTTTGATCAGCCCCAGCATTTT. Its protein is CASTPTGRTGFDQPQHF.

CDR3 in amino acids: CASSSRTSGRAVSDTQYF. CDR3 sequence (DNA): TGCGCCAGCAGCTCCAGGACTAGCGGGAGGGCCGTATCAGATACGCAGTATTTT. V and J are TRBV5-1 and TRBJ2-3; 15 bases line up with TRBD2. Germline loops: CDR1 SGHRS, CDR2 YFSETQ. The CDR3 runs 18 residues. With V trimmed by 3 bases and J by 4 bases, 9 bases remained unmatched.

The chain employs TRBV9 and TRBJ2-1; 9 positions match TRBD2. This CDR3 region has 15 residues. Germline V gene data show CDR1 as SGDLS and CDR2 as YYNGEE. After removal of 3 bases from V and 7 bases from J, the junction contained 8 bases not matched to a gene. The CDR3 loop is CASSAYSGGLNEQFF. Written as DNA, the CDR3 is TGTGCCAGCAGCGCCTACAGCGGGGGGCTGAATGAGCAGTTCTTC.

The chain carries TRBV7-8 and TRBJ2-1; D remains ambiguous. CDR3 length: 14 amino acids. Trimming stripped 1 base from V and 4 bases from J, with 8 bases between. The germline CDR1 and CDR2 sequences are SGHVS and FQNEAQ. The CDR3 nucleotides read TGTGCCAGCAGCTTAGTGGATGGGTACAATGAGCAGTTCTTC. As protein: CASSLVDGYNEQFF.

This rearrangement joins TRBV9 to TRBJ2-7; 7 positions match TRBD1. Germline CDR1 and CDR2: SGDLS and YYNGEE. This CDR3 has 15 amino acids. V lost 0 bases and J lost 4; bases outside the gene matches: 7. For the CDR3, the DNA is TGTGCCAGCAGCGTAGGGCCGGGACAGTTATACGAGCAGTACTTC. Its translation is CASSVGPGQLYEQYF.

The V gene is TRBV11-2, the J gene TRBJ2-7; 7 bases are a match to TRBD1. Germline V gives CDR1 SGHAT, CDR2 FQNNGV. This CDR3 spans 15 amino acids. The J segment lost 1 base and the V segment lost 1 base, leaving 4 bases of the junction unmatched. In DNA, the CDR3 is TGTGCCAGCAGCTTAGGGACAGGCCCGTCCTACGAGCAGTACTTC. Its protein product is CASSLGTGPSYEQYF.

The chain combines TRBV2 with TRBJ2-7; D unresolved. V lost 6 bases to trimming and J lost 7 bases, with 19 bases between them. The CDR3 has 14 amino acids. Germline values: CDR1 SNHLY, CDR2 FYNNEI. In DNA form, the CDR3 reads TGTGCCAGCAGCGCTCGGTCCGGGTTTTGGGAGCAGTACTTC. Translated: CASSARSGFWEQYF. Complete variable domain (other parts from reference TRBV2 and TRBJ2-7): EPEVTQTPSHQVTQMGQEVILRCVPISNHLYFYWYRQILGQKVEFLVSFYNNEISEKSEIFDDQFSVERPDGSNFTLKIRSTKLEDSAMYFCASSARSGFWEQYFGPGTRLTVT.

V usage is TRBV6-5 and J usage is TRBJ1-3, with 8 positions matching TRBD1. J gave up 2 bases and V 7 bases, and 7 bases lay outside the gene matches. This CDR3 has 15 amino acids. Germline assignment: CDR1 MNHEY and CDR2 SVGAGI. The CDR3 DNA reads as TGTGCCAGCACCACAGGGGGAGGCCCTGGAAACACCATATATTTT. As protein: CASTTGGGPGNTIYF.

The rearrangement joins TRBV30 to TRBJ2-7; perhaps TRBD1 as D (5 bases). Germline V gene data show CDR1 as GTSNPN and CDR2 as SVGIG (reference sequence). This CDR3 contains 17 residues. Trimming took off 3 bases at V and 1 base at J, with 22 bases between the two ends. The CDR3 nucleotides are TGTGCCTGGAGGATCCCGTCGTTGTCGGACAAATCCTACGAGCAGTACTTC. Its protein is CAWRIPSLSDKSYEQYF.

This chain links TRBV10-1 with TRBJ2-1; 7 nucleotides match TRBD1. This CDR3 has 16 amino acids. V was clipped by 5 bases and J by 2 bases; unmatched bases: 9. In germline, CDR1 is WNHNN, CDR2 SYGVQD (reference sequence). The CDR3 sequence is CASSWTGGSPYNEQFF. Here the CDR3 DNA reads TGCGCCAGCAGTTGGACAGGCGGGTCTCCCTACAATGAGCAGTTCTTC.

The rearrangement uses TRBV6-1 and TRBJ2-7; possibly TRBD1 or TRBD2 for D (5 bases each). Trimming removed 3 bases from V and 4 bases from J, with 16 bases in between. The CDR3 is 15 amino acids. Looked up from germline, CDR1 is MNHNS and CDR2 is SASEGT. Written as DNA, the CDR3 is TGTGCCAGCAGTGACCGGGACCGCCTTATGTACGAGCAGTACTTC. Protein: CASSDRDRLMYEQYF.

This chain uses TRBV10-3 with TRBJ2-6; the D gene is possibly TRBD2 (5 bases). The germline V gene encodes CDR1 ENHRY and CDR2 SYGVKD. CDR3 length: 14 residues. The germline V and J ends were trimmed by 7 bases and 2 bases, with 9 bases remaining between them. DNA for the CDR3: TGTGCCATCAATCCGGGAACTGGGGCCAACGTCCTGACTTTC. This sequence encodes CAINPGTGANVLTF.

This clone appeared a few times. The chain uses TRBV7-9 and TRBJ2-7, with 7 bases aligning to TRBD2. The CDR3 is 13 amino acids. The germline V gene has CDR1 SEHNR and CDR2 FQNEAQ (reference sequence). The trim removed 4 bases at V and 3 bases at J, leaving 3 bases unmatched. The CDR3 nucleotides are TGTGCCAGCAGCTATGAGCGGGGCTACGAGCAGTACTTC. It specifies CASSYERGYEQYF. Based on the CDR3 plus reference TRBV7-9 and TRBJ2-7, the full variable domain is DTGVSQNPRHKITKRGQNVTFRCDPISEHNRLYWYRQTLGQGPEFLTYFQNEAQLEKSRLLSDRFSAERPKGSFSTLEIQRTEQGDSAMYLCASSYERGYEQYFGPGTRLTVT.

This clone was counted a single time. For the CDR3, the DNA is TGTGCCAGCAGGGGACAGGGAATTTCCCGCGAGCAGTACTTC. Its translation is CASRGQGISREQYF. This rearrangement joins TRBV6-1 to TRBJ2-7; 9 bases align to TRBD1. With 6 bases clipped from V and 6 bases from J, the junction kept 9 bases outside the gene matches. This CDR3 contains 14 residues. Germline values: CDR1 MNHNS, CDR2 SASEGT.

This sequence joins TRBV7-6 and TRBJ2-7, with D maybe TRBD2 (6 bases). CDR1 is SGHVS, CDR2 FNYEAQ, per germline. V lost 5 bases and J lost 3, with 17 bases in between. The CDR3 spans 15 residues. The CDR3 region is CASSEGLLGDYEQYF. CDR3 bases: TGTGCCAGCAGCGAGGGACTCCTTGGGGACTACGAGCAGTACTTC.

The chain combines TRBV5-1 with TRBJ2-2, with TRBD2 matching over 10 bases. Germline values: CDR1 SGHRS, CDR2 YFSETQ. The CDR3 has 16 residues. Losses at the gene ends were 6 bases for V and 1 base for J; bases not matched to a gene: 6. The CDR3 DNA is TGCGCCAGCAAGACCACTAGCGGGGTGAACACCGGGGAGCTGTTTTTT. It translates to CASKTTSGVNTGELFF.

The chain links TRBV11-3 to TRBJ2-1; D possibly corresponds to TRBD2 (6 bases). The germline V gene has CDR1 SGHNT and CDR2 YENEEA. This CDR3 comprises 13 residues. Trimming took 3 bases from V and 4 from J, leaving 7 bases between them. DNA of the CDR3: TGTGCCAGCAGCTTCCGGGAGTACAATGAGCAGTTCTTC. This translates into CASSFREYNEQFF.